Presented here are 20 T cell receptor beta chains from one specimen sequenced in a study of CD8 T cells in ankylosing spondylitis. From the 5' RACE reads, TCRdb called clonotypes with MiXCR, one entry per CDR3 protein. The table includes about 110,000 distinct CDR3 sequences, 24% detected once. Sequencing input: synovial fluid, either unsorted or a sorted T cell fraction (not recorded which). All receptors derive from a male donor with ankylosing spondylitis.

This clonotype occurred many times. This chain uses TRBV20-1 with TRBJ1-1; D gene unclear. The CDR3 is 12 amino acids. The V and J ends lost 4 bases and 1 base respectively, with 7 bases between them. CDR1 and CDR2 (germline): DFQATT, SNEGSKA (reference sequence). The CDR3 spells CSATRTNTEAFF. The CDR3 coding sequence is TGCAGTGCTACCCGGACGAACACTGAAGCTTTCTTT.

This clonotype came up a few times. The chain recombines TRBV25-1 with TRBJ2-6, with no clear D. The germline gives CDR1 MGHDK, CDR2 SYGVNS. The CDR3 contains 13 residues. V was trimmed by 2 bases and J by 8 bases, leaving 7 bases between them. For the CDR3, the DNA is TGTGCCAGCAGTGAAATGGAGACCAACGTCCTGACTTTC. Translation: CASSEMETNVLTF.

This clonotype was detected a few times. Being one base from a much bigger clone, this may be a read error. The chain uses TRBV5-1 and TRBJ1-1; unclear D gene. Trimming left V 1 base short and J 0 bases short, with 7 bases between. Looked up from germline, CDR1 is SGHRS and CDR2 is YFSETQ. The CDR3 is made up of 14 amino acids. CDR3 region: CASSLRQVNTEAFF. In DNA form, the CDR3 reads TGCGCCAGCAGCTTGAGGCAGGTGAACACTGAAGCTTTCTTT.

This chain uses TRBV20-1 with TRBJ2-1; 13 positions match TRBD2. This CDR3 region has 18 residues. V lost 1 base, J lost 7 bases, and 13 bases stayed unmatched. Germline V CDR1 and CDR2: DFQATT, SNEGSKA (reference sequence). CDR3 protein: CSARGSTSGRARSNEQFF. CDR3 bases: TGCAGTGCTAGAGGTTCCACTAGCGGGAGGGCCCGGAGTAATGAGCAGTTCTTC.

J is TRBJ2-1 and V is TRBV7-9; 10 bases align to TRBD2. The CDR3 length is 16 residues. V trimming: 3 bases; J trimming: 2 bases; junction bases outside the gene matches: 4. Germline assignment: CDR1 SEHNR and CDR2 FQNEAQ (reference sequence). The CDR3 is CASSFRTSGPYNEQFF. CDR3 nucleotide sequence: TGTGCCAGCAGCTTTCGGACTAGCGGACCCTACAATGAGCAGTTCTTC.

The J gene is TRBJ2-3, the V gene TRBV27, with TRBD2 matching over 14 bases. The CDR3 totals 19 residues. Germline V gene sequence: CDR1 MNHEY, CDR2 SMNVEV (reference sequence). J gave up 8 bases and V 5 bases, and 18 bases lay outside the gene matches. As DNA, the CDR3 is TGTGCCAGCAGTCCTCGGGACAGACTAGCGGGAGGGCAAGGGGGTACGCAGTATTTT. Protein product: CASSPRDRLAGGQGGTQYF.

This clonotype was observed a handful of times. The chain employs TRBV20-1 and TRBJ1-5; D unclear. The germline gives CDR1 DFQATT, CDR2 SNEGSKA (reference sequence). The CDR3 runs 13 residues. V gave up 5 bases and J gave up 3 bases, with 11 bases separating them. CDR3 nucleotide sequence: TGCAGTGCTCACGGGGAGCCCAATCAGCCCCAGCATTTT. Protein product: CSAHGEPNQPQHF.

Ten or more counts support this clonotype. The chain recombines TRBV27 with TRBJ2-2; unclear D gene. CDR1 is MNHEY and CDR2 is SMNVEV in the germline V gene (reference sequence). Trimming cost V 9 bases and J 4 bases, with 15 bases left between them. The CDR3 covers 14 residues. The CDR3 DNA reads as TGTGCCAGTTCCAATTCTTGGGGCACCGGGGAGCTGTTTTTT. Its translation is CASSNSWGTGELFF.

The chain is built from TRBV5-1 and TRBJ1-5, with unresolved D. Trimming cost V 0 bases and J 6 bases, with 13 bases left between them. The germline V gene encodes CDR1 SGHRS and CDR2 YFSETQ. The CDR3 covers 15 residues. CDR3 sequence reads: CASSLEGGVGQPQHF. In DNA, the CDR3 is TGCGCCAGCAGCTTGGAGGGCGGCGTCGGTCAGCCCCAGCATTTT.

This clonotype was recorded many times. This chain joins TRBV29-1 and TRBJ2-2; 12 nucleotides agree with TRBD2. Trimming removed 5 bases from V and 1 base from J; junction bases left unmatched: 5. CDR3 length equals 16 residues. The germline gives CDR1 SQVTM, CDR2 ANQGSEA. CDR3 nucleotides: TGCAGCGTTATCCCTAGCGGGAGGGTGAACACCGGGGAGCTGTTTTTT. Translation gives CSVIPSGRVNTGELFF.

This rearrangement joins TRBV5-1 to TRBJ2-3; perhaps TRBD2 as D (5 bases). V shed 4 bases and J shed 5 bases, with 14 bases lying between them. Germline CDR1 and CDR2: SGHRS and YFSETQ. The CDR3 length is 14 residues. The CDR3 region has the DNA TGCGCCAGCAGCAGTGGTAGCGAGGGAGATACGCAGTATTTT. It is translated as CASSSGSEGDTQYF.

This chain links TRBV7-2 with TRBJ2-7; TRBD1 matches 8 bases. V shed 4 bases and J 7 bases; nucleotides not matched to a gene: 9. This CDR3 comprises 14 residues. CDR1 and CDR2 from the germline V gene are SGHTA and FQGNSA. The CDR3 DNA follows: TGTGCCAGCAGCTCACGGACAGGGCTGGTAGAGCAGTACTTC. It specifies CASSSRTGLVEQYF.

This clonotype showed up just a few times. V usage is TRBV7-2 and J usage is TRBJ2-2; 11 bases agree with TRBD1. The V gene end was trimmed by 7 bases and the J gene end by 6 bases; junction bases not matched to a gene: 4. The germline CDR1 and CDR2 sequences are SGHTA and FQGNSA. The CDR3 runs to 14 residues. The CDR3 DNA sequence: TGTGCCAGCACCAAGGGACAGGGGGCCGGGGAGCTGTTTTTT. This codes for CASTKGQGAGELFF.

The chain is built from TRBV7-2 and TRBJ1-1; 9 positions agree with TRBD1. The V gene's germline CDR1 is SGHTA and CDR2 FQGNSA. Unmatched junction bases numbered 7, after V lost 5 bases and J lost 3 bases. The CDR3 is made up of 15 amino acids. The CDR3 sequence: CASSLGTGQHTEAFF. CDR3 in DNA: TGTGCCAGCAGCCTCGGGACAGGGCAACACACTGAAGCTTTCTTT.

Relative to its sample, this clonotype is medium-sized (0.01 to 0.1%). This sequence joins TRBV20-1 and TRBJ2-5; D may match TRBD1 or TRBD2 (5 bases each). The V end lost 3 bases, the J end lost 0 bases, and 11 bases lay between the germline ends. From germline, CDR1 is DFQATT and CDR2 SNEGSKA (reference sequence). The length of the CDR3 is 14 residues. The CDR3 region has the DNA TGCAGTGCTAGTAGGGGACGGAACCAAGAGACCCAGTACTTC. Translation: CSASRGRNQETQYF.

This clonotype was counted only a few times. V and J are TRBV5-8 and TRBJ1-3, with D perhaps TRBD1 (6 bases). The germline CDR1 and CDR2 sequences are SGHTS and YDEGEE. The CDR3 spans 14 residues. The V end lost 3 bases, the J end lost 4 bases, and 11 bases lay between the germline ends. CDR3 region: CASSYRVEGNTIYF. CDR3 DNA sequence: TGTGCCAGCAGCTACAGGGTCGAAGGAAACACCATATATTTT. Looking up the rest from reference TRBV5-8 and TRBJ1-3 gives the full variable domain: EAGVTQSPTHLIKTRGQQATLRCSPISGHTSVYWYQQALGLGLQFLLWYDEGEERNRGNFPPRFSGRQFPNYSSELNVNALELEDSALYLCASSYRVEGNTIYFGEGSWLTVV.

The chain employs TRBV27 and TRBJ2-7; D possibly corresponds to TRBD1 (6 bases). V was cut by 2 bases and J by 6 bases, with 14 bases left in between. Germline CDR1 and CDR2: MNHEY and SMNVEV (reference sequence). The length of the CDR3 is 14 residues. The CDR3 spells CASSLAGALGEQYV. As DNA, the CDR3 is TGTGCCAGCAGTTTAGCAGGGGCGCTGGGCGAGCAGTACGTC.

This clonotype has just a few counts. The chain carries TRBV10-3 and TRBJ1-1; D perhaps matches TRBD1 (5 bases). Trimming removed 2 bases from V and 1 base from J, with 11 bases in between. CDR1 ENHRY and CDR2 SYGVKD come from the germline V gene. There are 15 residues in the CDR3. The CDR3 region has the DNA TGTGCCATCAGTGAGCAGGGATGGGAGAACACTGAAGCTTTCTTT. Amino acids: CAISEQGWENTEAFF.

This chain links TRBV29-1 with TRBJ1-1, with a possible D match to TRBD1 (6 bases). The V gene's germline CDR1 is SQVTM and CDR2 ANQGSEA. V was shortened by 4 bases and J by 2 bases, with 14 bases between the two germline ends. This CDR3 region has 14 residues. The chain's CDR3 is CSVGGAERNTEAFF. The CDR3, as DNA: TGCAGCGTTGGGGGGGCTGAAAGAAACACTGAAGCTTTCTTT.

This clonotype has more than one count but fewer than ten. This rearrangement joins TRBV6-6 to TRBJ2-7; D gene ambiguous. Germline V gene lookup returns CDR1 MNHNY and CDR2 SVGAGI (reference sequence). V dropped 4 bases and J dropped 6 bases, with 10 bases sitting between them. The CDR3 covers 12 residues. The DNA of the CDR3 is TGTGCCAGCAGTTTCTCCCTAAGCGAGCAGTACTTC. Its protein product is CASSFSLSEQYF.